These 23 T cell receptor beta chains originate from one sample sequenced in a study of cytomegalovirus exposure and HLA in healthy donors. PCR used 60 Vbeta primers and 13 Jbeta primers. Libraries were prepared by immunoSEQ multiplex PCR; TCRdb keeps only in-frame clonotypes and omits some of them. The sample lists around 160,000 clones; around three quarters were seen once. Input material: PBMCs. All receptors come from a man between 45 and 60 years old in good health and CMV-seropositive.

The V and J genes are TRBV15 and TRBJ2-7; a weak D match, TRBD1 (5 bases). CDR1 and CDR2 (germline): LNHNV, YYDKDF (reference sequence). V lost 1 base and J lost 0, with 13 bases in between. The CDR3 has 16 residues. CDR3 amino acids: CATSRGWGVISYEQYF. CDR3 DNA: TGTGCCACCAGCAGAGGGTGGGGCGTTATCTCCTACGAGCAGTACTTC.

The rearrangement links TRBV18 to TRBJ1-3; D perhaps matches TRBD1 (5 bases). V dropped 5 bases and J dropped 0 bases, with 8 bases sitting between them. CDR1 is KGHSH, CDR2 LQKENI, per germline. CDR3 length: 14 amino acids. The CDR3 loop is CASSSGGSGNTIYF. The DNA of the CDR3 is TGTGCCAGCTCATCGGGGGGCTCTGGAAACACCATATATTTT.

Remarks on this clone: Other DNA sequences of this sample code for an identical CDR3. The CDR3 nucleotides are TGTGCCAGCTCACGAGACAGGAATGAAAAACTGTTTTTT. Its protein is CASSRDRNEKLFF. The chain joins TRBV18 to TRBJ1-4; perhaps TRBD1 as D (6 bases). The CDR3 consists of 13 residues. The germline V gene encodes CDR1 KGHSH and CDR2 LQKENI. Trimming pared 4 bases from V and 5 bases from J, leaving 8 bases between.

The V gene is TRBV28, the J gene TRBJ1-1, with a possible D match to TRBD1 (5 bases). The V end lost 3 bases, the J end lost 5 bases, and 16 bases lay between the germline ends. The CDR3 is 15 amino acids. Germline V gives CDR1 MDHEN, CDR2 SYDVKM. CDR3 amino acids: CASSFGGGGGTEAFF. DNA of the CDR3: TGTGCCAGCAGTTTTGGGGGGGGAGGTGGGACTGAAGCTTTCTTT.

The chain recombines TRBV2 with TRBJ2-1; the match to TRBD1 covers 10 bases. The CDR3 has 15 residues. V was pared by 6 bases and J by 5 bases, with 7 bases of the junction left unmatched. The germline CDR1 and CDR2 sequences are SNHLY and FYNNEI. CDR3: CASRFDRGPNNEQFF. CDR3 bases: TGTGCCAGCAGGTTCGACAGGGGGCCCAACAATGAGCAGTTCTTC.

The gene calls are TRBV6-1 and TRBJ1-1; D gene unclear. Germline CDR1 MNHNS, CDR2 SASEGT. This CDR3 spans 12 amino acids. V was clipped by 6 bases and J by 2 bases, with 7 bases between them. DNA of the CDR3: TGTGCCAGCAGGAAGACAAACACTGAAGCTTTCTTT. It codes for CASRKTNTEAFF.

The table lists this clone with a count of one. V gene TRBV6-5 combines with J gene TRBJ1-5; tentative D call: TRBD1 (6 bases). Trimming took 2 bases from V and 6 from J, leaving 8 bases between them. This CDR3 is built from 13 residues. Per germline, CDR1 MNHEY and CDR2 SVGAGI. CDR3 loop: CASSYAQGQPQHF. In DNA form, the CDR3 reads TGTGCCAGCAGTTACGCACAGGGTCAGCCCCAGCATTTT.

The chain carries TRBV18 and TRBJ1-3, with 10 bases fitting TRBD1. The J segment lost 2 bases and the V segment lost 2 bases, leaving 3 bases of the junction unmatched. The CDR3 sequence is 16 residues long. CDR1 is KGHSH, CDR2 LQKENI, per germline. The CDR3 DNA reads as TGTGCCAGCTCACCAACGACAGGGGGCACTGGAAACACCATATATTTT. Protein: CASSPTTGGTGNTIYF.

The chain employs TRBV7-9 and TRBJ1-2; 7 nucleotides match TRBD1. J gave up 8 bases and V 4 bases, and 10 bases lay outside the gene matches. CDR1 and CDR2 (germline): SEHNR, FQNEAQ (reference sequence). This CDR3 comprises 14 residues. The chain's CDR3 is CASSSTDRASGYTF. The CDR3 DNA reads TGTGCCAGCAGCTCCACTGACAGGGCCAGCGGCTACACCTTC.

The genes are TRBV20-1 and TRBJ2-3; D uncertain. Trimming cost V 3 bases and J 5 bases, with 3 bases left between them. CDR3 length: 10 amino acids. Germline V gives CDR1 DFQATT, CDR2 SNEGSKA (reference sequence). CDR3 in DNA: TGCAGTGCTAGCCGAGATACGCAGTATTTT. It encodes CSASRDTQYF.

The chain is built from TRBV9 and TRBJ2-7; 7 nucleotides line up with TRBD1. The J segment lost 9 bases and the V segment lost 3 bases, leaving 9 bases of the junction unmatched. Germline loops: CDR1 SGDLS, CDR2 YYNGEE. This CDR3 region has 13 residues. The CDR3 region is CASSAKGQARQYF. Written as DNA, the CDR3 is TGTGCCAGCAGCGCCAAAGGACAGGCGAGGCAGTACTTC. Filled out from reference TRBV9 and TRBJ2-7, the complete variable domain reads DSGVTQTPKHLITATGQRVTLRCSPRSGDLSVYWYQQSLDQGLQFLIQYYNGEERAKGNILERFSAQQFPDLHSELNLSSLELGDSALYFCASSAKGQARQYFGPGTRLTVT.

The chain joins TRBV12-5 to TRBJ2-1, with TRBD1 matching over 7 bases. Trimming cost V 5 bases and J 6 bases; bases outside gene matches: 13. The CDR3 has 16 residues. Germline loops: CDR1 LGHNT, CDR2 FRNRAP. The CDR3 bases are TGTGCTAGTGGTAGTAGACAGGGCCCACTACTCAATGAGCAGTTCTTC. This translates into CASGSRQGPLLNEQFF.

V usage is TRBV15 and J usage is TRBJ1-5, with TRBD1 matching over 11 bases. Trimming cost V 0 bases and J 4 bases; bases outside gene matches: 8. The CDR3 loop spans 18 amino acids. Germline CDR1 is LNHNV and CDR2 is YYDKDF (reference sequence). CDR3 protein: CATSRDYGQGAVNQPQHF. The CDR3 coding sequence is TGTGCCACCAGCAGAGATTACGGACAGGGGGCGGTAAATCAGCCCCAGCATTTT.

CDR3 sequence: CASSLQGPGNSPLHF. The CDR3 region has the DNA TGTGCCAGCAGCTTACAGGGGCCAGGGAATTCACCCCTCCACTTT. J is TRBJ1-6 and V is TRBV7-3, with a possible D match to TRBD1 (6 bases). Germline loops: CDR1 SGHTA, CDR2 FQGTGA. The CDR3 spans 15 residues. V lost 2 bases, J lost 7 bases, and 12 bases lay in between.

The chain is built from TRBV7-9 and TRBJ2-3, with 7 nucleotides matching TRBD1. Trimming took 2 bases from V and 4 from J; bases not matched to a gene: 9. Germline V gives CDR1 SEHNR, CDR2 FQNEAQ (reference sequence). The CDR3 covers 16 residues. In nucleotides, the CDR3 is TGTGCCAGCAGCTTATTGACAGGGCCTAATTCAGATACGCAGTATTTT. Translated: CASSLLTGPNSDTQYF.

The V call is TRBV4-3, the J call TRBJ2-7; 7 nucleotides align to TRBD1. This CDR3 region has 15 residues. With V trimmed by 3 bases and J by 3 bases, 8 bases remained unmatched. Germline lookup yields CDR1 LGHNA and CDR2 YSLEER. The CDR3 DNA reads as TGCGCCAGCAGCCACCAAGGGCAGGGGGTCTACGAGCAGTACTTC. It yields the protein CASSHQGQGVYEQYF.

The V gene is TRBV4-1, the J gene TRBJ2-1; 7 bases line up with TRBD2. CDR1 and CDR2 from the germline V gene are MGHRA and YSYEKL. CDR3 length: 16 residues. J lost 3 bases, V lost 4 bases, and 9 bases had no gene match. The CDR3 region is CASSRATRDYYNEQFF. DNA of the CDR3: TGCGCCAGCAGCCGAGCTACCCGGGACTACTACAATGAGCAGTTCTTC.

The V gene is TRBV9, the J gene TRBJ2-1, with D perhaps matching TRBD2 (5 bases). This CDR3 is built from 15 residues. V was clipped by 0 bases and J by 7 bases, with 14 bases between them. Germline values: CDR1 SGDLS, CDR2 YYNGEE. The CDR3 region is CASSVESGVGNEQFF. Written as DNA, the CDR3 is TGTGCCAGCAGCGTAGAGTCCGGGGTAGGAAATGAGCAGTTCTTC.

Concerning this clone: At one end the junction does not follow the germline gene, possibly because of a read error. The CDR3 is CASTSSGGAYNEQFF. CDR3 bases: TGTGCCAGCACATCGAGCGGGGGGGCCTATAATGAGCAGTTCTTC. This chain joins TRBV5-6 and TRBJ2-1, with 10 bases identical to TRBD2. The CDR3 is made up of 15 amino acids. Germline values: CDR1 SGHDT, CDR2 YYEEEE.

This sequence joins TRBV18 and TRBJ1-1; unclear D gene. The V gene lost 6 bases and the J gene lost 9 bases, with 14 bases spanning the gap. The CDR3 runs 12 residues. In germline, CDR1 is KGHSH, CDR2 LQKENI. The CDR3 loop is CASSPSEYKAFF. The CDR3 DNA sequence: TGTGCCAGCTCGCCAAGCGAGTATAAAGCTTTCTTT.

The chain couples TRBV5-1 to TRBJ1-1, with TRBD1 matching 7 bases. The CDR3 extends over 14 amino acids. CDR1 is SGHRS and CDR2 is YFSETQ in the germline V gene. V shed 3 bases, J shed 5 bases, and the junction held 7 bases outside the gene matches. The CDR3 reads CASSWDSGGTEAFF. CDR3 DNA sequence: TGCGCCAGCAGCTGGGACAGTGGCGGAACTGAAGCTTTCTTT.

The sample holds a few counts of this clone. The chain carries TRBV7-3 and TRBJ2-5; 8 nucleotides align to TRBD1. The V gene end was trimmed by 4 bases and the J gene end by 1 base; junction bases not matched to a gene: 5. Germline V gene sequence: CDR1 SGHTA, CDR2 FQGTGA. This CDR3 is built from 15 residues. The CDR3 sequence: CASSYLGQGQETQYF. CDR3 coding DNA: TGTGCCAGCAGCTACCTTGGACAGGGCCAAGAGACCCAGTACTTC.

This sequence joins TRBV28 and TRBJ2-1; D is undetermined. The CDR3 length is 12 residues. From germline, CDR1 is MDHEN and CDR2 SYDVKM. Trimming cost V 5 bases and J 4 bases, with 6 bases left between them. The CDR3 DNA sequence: TGTGCCAGCAGTCTCCTTTACAATGAGCAGTTCTTC. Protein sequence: CASSLLYNEQFF.